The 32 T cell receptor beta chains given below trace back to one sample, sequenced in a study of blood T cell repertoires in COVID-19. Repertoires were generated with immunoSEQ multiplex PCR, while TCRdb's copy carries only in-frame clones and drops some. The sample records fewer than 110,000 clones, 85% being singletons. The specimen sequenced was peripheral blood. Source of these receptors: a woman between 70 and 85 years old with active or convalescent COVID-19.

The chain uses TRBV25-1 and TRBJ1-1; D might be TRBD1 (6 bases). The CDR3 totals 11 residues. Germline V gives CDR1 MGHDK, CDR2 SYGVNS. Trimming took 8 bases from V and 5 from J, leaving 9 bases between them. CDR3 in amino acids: CASHDRTEAFF. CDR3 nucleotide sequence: TGTGCCAGCCACGACAGGACTGAAGCTTTCTTT.

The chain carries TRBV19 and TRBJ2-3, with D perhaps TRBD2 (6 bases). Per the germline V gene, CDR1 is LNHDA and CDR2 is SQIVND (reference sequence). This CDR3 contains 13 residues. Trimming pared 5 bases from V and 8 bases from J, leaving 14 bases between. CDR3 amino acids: CASSPNLGGTQYF. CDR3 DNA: TGTGCCAGTAGTCCCAATCTCGGGGGTACGCAGTATTTT.

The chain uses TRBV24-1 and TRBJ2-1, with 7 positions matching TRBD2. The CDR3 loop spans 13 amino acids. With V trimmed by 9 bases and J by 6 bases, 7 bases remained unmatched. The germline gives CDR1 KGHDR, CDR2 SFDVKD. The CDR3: CATAGLVPNEQFF. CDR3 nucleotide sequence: TGTGCCACCGCTGGACTAGTCCCCAATGAGCAGTTCTTC.

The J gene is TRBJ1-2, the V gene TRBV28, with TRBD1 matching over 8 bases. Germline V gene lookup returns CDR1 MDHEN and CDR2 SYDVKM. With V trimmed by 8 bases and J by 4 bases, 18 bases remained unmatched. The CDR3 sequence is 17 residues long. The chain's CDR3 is CASLGGGSDRAPYGYTF. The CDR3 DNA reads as TGTGCCAGCCTTGGGGGGGGTTCGGACAGGGCCCCCTATGGCTACACCTTC.

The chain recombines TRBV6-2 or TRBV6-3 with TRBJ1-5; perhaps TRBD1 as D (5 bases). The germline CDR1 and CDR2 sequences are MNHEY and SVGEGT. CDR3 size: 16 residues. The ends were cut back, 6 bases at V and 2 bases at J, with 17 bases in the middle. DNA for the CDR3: TGTGCCAGCAGCCAGAGGCAGCGGGGCGGCAATCAGCCCCAGCATTTT. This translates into CASSQRQRGGNQPQHF.

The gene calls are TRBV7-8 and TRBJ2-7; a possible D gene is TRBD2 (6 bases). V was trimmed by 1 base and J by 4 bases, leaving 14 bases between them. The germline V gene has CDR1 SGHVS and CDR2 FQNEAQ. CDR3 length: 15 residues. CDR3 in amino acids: CASSLVVGGQYEQYF. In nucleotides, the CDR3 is TGTGCCAGCAGCTTAGTAGTGGGAGGCCAATACGAGCAGTACTTC.

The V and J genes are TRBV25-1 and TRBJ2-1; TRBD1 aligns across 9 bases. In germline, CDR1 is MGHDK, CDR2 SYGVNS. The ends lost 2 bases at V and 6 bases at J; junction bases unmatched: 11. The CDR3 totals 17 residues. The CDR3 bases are TGTGCCAGCAGTGAACAACAGGGGGCTAGCGATTTCAATGAGCAGTTCTTC. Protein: CASSEQQGASDFNEQFF.

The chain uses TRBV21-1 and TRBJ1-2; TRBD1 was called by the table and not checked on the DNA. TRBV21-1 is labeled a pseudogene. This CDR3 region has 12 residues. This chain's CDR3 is CASLVGARGYTF. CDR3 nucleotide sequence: TGTGCCAGTTTGGTAGGGGCACGAGGCTACACCTTC.

The CDR3: CASSYYREGEQYF. CDR3 bases: TGTGCCAGCAGTTACTATCGGGAAGGCGAGCAGTACTTC. This chain uses TRBV6-2 or TRBV6-3 with TRBJ2-7; possible D gene TRBD2, 5 bases. CDR3 length: 13 residues. Germline lookup yields CDR1 MNHEY and CDR2 SVGEGT. V was cut by 1 base and J by 6 bases, with 10 bases left in between.

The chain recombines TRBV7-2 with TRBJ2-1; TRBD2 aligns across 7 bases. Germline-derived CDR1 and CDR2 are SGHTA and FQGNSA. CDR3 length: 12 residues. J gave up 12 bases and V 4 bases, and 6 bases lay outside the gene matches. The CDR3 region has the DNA TGTGCCAGCAGCTCCCAGCCGGGGGGGCAGTTCTTC. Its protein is CASSSQPGGQFF.

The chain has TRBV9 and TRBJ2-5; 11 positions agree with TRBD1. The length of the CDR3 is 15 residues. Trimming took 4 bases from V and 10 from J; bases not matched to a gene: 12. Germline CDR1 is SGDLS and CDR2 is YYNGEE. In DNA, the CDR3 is TGTGCCAGCAGCCCTCGGACAGGGGGCGGGCAGGACCAGTACTTC. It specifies CASSPRTGGGQDQYF.

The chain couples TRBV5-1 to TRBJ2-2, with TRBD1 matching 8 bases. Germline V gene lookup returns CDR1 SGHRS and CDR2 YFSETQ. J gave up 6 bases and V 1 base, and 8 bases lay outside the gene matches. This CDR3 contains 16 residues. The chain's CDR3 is CASSLWGQVSAGELFF. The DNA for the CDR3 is TGCGCCAGCAGCTTGTGGGGACAGGTTTCGGCCGGGGAGCTGTTTTTT.

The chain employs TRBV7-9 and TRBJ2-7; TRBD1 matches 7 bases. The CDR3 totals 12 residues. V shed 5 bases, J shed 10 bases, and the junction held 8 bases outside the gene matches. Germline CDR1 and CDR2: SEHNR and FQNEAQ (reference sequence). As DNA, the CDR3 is TGTGCCAGCAGCCCCCAAGGGGACAGCCAGTACTTC. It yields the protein CASSPQGDSQYF.

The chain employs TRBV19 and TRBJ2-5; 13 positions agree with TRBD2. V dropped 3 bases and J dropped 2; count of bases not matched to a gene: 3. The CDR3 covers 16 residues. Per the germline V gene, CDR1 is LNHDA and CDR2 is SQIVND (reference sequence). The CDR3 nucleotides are TGTGCCAGTAGTATGAGGACTAGCGGGGGTCAAGAGACCCAGTACTTC. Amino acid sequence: CASSMRTSGGQETQYF.

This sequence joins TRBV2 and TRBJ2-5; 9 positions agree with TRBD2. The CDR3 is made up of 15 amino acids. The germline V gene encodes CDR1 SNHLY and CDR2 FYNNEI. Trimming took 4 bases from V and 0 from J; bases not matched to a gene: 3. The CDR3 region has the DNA TGTGCCAGCAGTGGTCTAGCGGGGTACCAAGAGACCCAGTACTTC. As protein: CASSGLAGYQETQYF.

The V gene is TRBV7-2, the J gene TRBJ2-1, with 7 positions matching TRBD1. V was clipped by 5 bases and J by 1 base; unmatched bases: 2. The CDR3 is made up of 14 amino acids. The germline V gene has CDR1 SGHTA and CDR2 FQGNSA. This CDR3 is CASSPDRSYNEQFF. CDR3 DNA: TGTGCCAGCAGCCCGGACAGGTCCTACAATGAGCAGTTCTTC.

This CDR3 reads CASSLGGPQLTNEQYF. Here the CDR3 DNA reads TGTGCCAGCAGCTTGGGAGGCCCCCAATTAACCAACGAGCAGTACTTC. This chain uses TRBV5-4 with TRBJ2-7; D ambiguous. The V gene's germline CDR1 is SGHNT and CDR2 YYREEE (reference sequence). Deletions cut 0 bases from V and 5 bases from J, with 18 bases between. This CDR3 is built from 16 residues. Complete variable domain (other parts from reference TRBV5-4 and TRBJ2-7): ETGVTQSPTHLIKTRGQQVTLRCSSQSGHNTVSWYQQALGQGPQFIFQYYREEENGRGNFPPRFSGLQFPNYSSELNVNALELDDSALYLCASSLGGPQLTNEQYFGPGTRLTVT.

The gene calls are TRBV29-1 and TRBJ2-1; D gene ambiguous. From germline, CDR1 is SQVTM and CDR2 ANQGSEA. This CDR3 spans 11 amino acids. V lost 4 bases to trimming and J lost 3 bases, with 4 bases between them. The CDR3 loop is CSVAYYNEQFF. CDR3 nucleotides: TGCAGCGTTGCCTACTACAATGAGCAGTTCTTC.

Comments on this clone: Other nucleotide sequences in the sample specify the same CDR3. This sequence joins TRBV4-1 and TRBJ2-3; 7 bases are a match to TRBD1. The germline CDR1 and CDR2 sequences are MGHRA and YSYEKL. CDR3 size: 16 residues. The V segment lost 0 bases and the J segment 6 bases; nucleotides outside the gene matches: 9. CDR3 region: CASSQDKAGGQDTQYF. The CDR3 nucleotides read TGCGCCAGCAGCCAAGATAAGGCAGGGGGACAGGATACGCAGTATTTT.

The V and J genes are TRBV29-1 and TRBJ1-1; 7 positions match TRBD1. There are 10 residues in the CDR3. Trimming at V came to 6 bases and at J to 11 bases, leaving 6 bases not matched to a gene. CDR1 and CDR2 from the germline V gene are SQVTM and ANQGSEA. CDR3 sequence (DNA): TGCAGCGTCCGACAGGGTTGGGCTTTCTTT. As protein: CSVRQGWAFF.

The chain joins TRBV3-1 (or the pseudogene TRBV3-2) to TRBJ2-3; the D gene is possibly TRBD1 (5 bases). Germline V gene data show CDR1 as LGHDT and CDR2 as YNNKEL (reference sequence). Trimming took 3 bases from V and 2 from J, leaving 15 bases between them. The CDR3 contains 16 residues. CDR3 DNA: TGTGCCAGCAGCCACCAAGGGGTTCCAGCCACAGATACGCAGTATTTT. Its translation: CASSHQGVPATDTQYF.

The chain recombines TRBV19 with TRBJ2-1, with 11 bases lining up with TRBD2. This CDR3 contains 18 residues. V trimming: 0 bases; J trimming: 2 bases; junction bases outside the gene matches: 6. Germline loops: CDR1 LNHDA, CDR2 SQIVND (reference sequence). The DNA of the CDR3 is TGTGCCAGTAGTATAGATAGCGGGAGGGCGTCAGCCTACAATGAGCAGTTCTTC. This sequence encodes CASSIDSGRASAYNEQFF.

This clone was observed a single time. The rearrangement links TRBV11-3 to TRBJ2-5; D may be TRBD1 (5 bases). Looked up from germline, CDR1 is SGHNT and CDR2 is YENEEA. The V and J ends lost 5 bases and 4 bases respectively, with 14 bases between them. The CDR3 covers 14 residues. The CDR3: CASSPSRAIETQYF. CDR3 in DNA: TGTGCCAGCAGCCCCTCCAGGGCAATAGAGACCCAGTACTTC.

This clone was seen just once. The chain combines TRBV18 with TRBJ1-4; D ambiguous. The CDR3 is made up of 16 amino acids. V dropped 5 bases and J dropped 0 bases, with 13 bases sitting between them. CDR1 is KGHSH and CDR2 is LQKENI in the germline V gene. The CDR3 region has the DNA TGTGCCAGCTCAGCCTCCACGGGGACAACTAATGAAAAACTGTTTTTT. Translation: CASSASTGTTNEKLFF.

This CDR3 reads CASSLEAGTLYEQYF. The CDR3 DNA is TGCGCCAGCAGCCTTGAGGCCGGGACACTTTACGAGCAGTACTTC. This chain connects TRBV4-3 to TRBJ2-7; tentatively, D is TRBD1 (6 bases). This CDR3 spans 15 amino acids. The germline CDR1 and CDR2 sequences are LGHNA and YSLEER. V lost 4 bases and J 4 bases, leaving 17 bases between the germline ends.

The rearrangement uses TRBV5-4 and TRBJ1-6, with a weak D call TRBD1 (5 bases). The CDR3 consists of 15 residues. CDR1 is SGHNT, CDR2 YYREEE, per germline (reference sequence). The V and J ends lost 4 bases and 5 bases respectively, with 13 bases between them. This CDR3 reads CASSPGWGDNSPLHF. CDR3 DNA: TGTGCCAGCAGCCCGGGTTGGGGGGATAATTCACCCCTCCACTTT. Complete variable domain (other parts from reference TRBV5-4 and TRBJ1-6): ETGVTQSPTHLIKTRGQQVTLRCSSQSGHNTVSWYQQALGQGPQFIFQYYREEENGRGNFPPRFSGLQFPNYSSELNVNALELDDSALYLCASSPGWGDNSPLHFGNGTRLTVT.

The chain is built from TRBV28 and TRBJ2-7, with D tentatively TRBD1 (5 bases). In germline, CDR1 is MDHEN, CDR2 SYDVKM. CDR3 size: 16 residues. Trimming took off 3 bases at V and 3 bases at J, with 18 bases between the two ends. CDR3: CASSFLVWAGNYEQYF. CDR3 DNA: TGTGCCAGCAGTTTTCTTGTTTGGGCAGGGAACTACGAGCAGTACTTC. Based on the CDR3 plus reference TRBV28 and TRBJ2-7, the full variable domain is DVKVTQSSRYLVKRTGEKVFLECVQDMDHENMFWYRQDPGLGLRLIYFSYDVKMKEKGDIPEGYSVSREKKERFSLILESASTNQTSMYLCASSFLVWAGNYEQYFGPGTRLTVT.

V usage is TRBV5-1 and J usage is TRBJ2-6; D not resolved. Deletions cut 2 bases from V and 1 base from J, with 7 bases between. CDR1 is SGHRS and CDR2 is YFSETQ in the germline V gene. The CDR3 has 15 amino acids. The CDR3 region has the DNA TGCGCCAGCAGCTTACAGAGTTCTGGGGCCAACGTCCTGACTTTC. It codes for CASSLQSSGANVLTF. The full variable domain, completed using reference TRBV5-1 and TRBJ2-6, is KAGVTQTPRYLIKTRGQQVTLSCSPISGHRSVSWYQQTPGQGLQFLFEYFSETQRNKGNFPGRFSGRQFSNSRSEMNVSTLELGDSALYLCASSLQSSGANVLTFGAGSRLTVL.

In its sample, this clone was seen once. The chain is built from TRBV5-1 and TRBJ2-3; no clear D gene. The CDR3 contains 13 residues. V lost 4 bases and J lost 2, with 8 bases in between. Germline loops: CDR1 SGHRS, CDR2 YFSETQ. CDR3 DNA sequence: TGCGCCAGCAGCCCGGCGGTCACAGATACGCAGTATTTT. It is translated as CASSPAVTDTQYF.

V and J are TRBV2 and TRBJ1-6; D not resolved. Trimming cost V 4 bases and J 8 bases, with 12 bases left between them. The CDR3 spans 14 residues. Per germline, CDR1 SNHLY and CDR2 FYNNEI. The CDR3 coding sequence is TGTGCCAGCAGTGTGTCCTCTCGGGATTCACCCCTCCACTTT. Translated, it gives CASSVSSRDSPLHF.

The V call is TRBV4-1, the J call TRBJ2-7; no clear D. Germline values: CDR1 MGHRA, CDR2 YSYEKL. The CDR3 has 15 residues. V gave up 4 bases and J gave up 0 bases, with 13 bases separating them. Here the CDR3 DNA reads TGCGCCAGCAGCCTTACCTCACAGAGCTCCTACGAGCAGTACTTC. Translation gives CASSLTSQSSYEQYF.

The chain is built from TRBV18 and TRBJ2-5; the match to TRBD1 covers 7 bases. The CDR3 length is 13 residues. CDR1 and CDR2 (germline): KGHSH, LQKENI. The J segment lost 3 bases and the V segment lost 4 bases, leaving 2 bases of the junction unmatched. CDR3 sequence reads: CASSLGTEETQYF. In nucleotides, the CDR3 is TGTGCCAGCTCACTTGGGACAGAAGAGACCCAGTACTTC.